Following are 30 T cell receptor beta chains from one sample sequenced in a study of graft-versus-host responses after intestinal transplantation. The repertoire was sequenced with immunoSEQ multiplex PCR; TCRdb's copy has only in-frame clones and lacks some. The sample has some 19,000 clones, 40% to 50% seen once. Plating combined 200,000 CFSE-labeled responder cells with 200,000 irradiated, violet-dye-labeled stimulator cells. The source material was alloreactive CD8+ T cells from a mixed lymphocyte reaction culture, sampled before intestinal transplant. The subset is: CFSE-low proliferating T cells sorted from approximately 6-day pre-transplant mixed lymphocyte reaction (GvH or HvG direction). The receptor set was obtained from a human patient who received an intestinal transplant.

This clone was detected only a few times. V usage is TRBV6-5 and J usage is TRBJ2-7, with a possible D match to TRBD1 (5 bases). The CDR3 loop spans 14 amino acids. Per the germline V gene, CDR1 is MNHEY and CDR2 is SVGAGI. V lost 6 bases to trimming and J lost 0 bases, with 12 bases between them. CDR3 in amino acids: CASRVDGHSYEQYF. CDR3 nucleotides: TGTGCCAGCAGGGTCGACGGACACTCCTACGAGCAGTACTTC.

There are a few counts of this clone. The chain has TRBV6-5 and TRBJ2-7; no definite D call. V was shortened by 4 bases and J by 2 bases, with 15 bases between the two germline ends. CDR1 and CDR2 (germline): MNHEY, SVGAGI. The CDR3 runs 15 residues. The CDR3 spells CASSSSVLITYEQYF. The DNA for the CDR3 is TGTGCCAGCAGTTCCTCGGTTCTCATAACCTACGAGCAGTACTTC.

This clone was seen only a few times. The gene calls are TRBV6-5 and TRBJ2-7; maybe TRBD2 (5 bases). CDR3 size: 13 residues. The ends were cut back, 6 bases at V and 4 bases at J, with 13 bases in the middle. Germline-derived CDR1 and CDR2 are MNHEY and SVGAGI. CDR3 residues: CASSPGSGYEQYF. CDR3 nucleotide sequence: TGTGCCAGCAGCCCCGGTTCGGGGTACGAGCAGTACTTC.

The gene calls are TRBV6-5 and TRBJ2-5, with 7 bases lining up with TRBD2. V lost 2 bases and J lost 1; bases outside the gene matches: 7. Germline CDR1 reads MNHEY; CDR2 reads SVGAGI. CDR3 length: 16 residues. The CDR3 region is CASSYRGVFRQETQYF. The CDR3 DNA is TGTGCCAGCAGTTACCGGGGGGTATTTCGCCAAGAGACCCAGTACTTC.

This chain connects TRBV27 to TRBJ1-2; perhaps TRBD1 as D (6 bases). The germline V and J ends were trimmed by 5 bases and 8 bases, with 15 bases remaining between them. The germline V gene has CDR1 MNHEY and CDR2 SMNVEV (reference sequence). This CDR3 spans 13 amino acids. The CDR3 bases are TGTGCCAGCAGTCCGCGGGGGCAAAGGGGCTACACCTTC. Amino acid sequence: CASSPRGQRGYTF.

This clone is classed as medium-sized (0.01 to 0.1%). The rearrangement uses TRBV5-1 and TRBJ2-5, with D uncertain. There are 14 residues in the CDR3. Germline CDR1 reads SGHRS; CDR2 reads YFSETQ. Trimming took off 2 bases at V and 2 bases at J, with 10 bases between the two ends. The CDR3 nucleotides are TGCGCCAGCAGCTTTGGGGTGCGGCAAGAGACCCAGTACTTC. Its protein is CASSFGVRQETQYF. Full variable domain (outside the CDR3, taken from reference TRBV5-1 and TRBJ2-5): KAGVTQTPRYLIKTRGQQVTLSCSPISGHRSVSWYQQTPGQGLQFLFEYFSETQRNKGNFPGRFSGRQFSNSRSEMNVSTLELGDSALYLCASSFGVRQETQYFGPGTRLLVL.

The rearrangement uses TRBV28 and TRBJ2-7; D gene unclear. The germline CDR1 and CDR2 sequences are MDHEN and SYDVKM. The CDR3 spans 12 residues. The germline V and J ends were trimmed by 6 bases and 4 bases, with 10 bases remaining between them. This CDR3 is CASRKDTYEQYF. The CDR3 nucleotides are TGTGCCAGCAGAAAAGACACGTACGAGCAGTACTTC.

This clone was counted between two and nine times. CDR3 nucleotide sequence: TGTGCCAGCTCACCTTATGGACAGGGGGGCTACGAGCAGTACTTC. This gives the protein CASSPYGQGGYEQYF. This rearrangement joins TRBV18 to TRBJ2-7; 10 bases are shared with TRBD1. This CDR3 contains 15 residues. Germline assignment: CDR1 KGHSH and CDR2 LQKENI. Trimming cost V 3 bases and J 3 bases; bases outside gene matches: 5.

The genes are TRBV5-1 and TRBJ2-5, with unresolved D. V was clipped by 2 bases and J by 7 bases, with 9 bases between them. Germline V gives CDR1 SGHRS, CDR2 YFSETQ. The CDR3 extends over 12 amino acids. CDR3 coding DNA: TGCGCCAGCAGCTTCGTCGGTGTGACCCAGTACTTC. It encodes CASSFVGVTQYF. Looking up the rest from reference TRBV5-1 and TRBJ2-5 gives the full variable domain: KAGVTQTPRYLIKTRGQQVTLSCSPISGHRSVSWYQQTPGQGLQFLFEYFSETQRNKGNFPGRFSGRQFSNSRSEMNVSTLELGDSALYLCASSFVGVTQYFGPGTRLLVL.

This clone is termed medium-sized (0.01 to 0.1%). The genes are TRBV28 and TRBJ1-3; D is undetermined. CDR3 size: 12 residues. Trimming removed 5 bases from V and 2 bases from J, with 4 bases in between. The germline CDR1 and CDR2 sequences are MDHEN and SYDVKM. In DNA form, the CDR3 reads TGTGCCAGCAGTCAAACTGGAAACACCATATATTTT. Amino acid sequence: CASSQTGNTIYF.

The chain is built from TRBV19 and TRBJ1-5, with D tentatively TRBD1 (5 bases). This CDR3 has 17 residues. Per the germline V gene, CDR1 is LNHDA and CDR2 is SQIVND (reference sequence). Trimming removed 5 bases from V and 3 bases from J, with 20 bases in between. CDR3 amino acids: CASSVGGTDLLNQPQHF. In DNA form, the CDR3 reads TGTGCCAGTAGTGTCGGAGGGACGGATTTACTCAATCAGCCCCAGCATTTT.

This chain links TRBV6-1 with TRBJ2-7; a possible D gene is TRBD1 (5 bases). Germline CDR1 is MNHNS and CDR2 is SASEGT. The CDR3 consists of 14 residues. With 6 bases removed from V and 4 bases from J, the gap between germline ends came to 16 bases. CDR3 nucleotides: TGTGCCAGCAGCCCCCAGGCTGGGGCTTACGAGCAGTACTTC. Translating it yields CASSPQAGAYEQYF.

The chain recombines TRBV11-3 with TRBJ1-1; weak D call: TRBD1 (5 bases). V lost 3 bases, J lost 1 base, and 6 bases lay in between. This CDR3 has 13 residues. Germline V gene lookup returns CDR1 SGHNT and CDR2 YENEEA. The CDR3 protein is CASSFGGNTEAFF. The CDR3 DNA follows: TGTGCCAGCAGCTTCGGGGGGAACACTGAAGCTTTCTTT.

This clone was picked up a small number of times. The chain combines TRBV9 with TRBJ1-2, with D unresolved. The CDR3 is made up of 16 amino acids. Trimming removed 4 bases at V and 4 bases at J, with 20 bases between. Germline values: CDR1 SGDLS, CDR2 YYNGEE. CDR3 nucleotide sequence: TGTGCCAGCAGCACCCGCCCAGGACCGCACCCCTATGGCTACACCTTC. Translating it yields CASSTRPGPHPYGYTF.

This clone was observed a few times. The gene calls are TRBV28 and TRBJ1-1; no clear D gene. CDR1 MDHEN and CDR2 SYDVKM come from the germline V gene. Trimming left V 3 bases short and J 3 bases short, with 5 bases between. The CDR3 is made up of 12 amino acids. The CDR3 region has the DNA TGTGCCAGCAGTTTGCTGTACACTGAAGCTTTCTTT. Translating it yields CASSLLYTEAFF.

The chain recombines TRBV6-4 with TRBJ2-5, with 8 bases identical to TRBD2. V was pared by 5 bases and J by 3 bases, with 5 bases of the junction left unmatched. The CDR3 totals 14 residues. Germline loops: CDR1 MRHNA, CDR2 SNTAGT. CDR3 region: CASSIQREKETQYF. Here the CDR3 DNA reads TGTGCCAGCAGTATCCAGCGGGAGAAAGAGACCCAGTACTTC.

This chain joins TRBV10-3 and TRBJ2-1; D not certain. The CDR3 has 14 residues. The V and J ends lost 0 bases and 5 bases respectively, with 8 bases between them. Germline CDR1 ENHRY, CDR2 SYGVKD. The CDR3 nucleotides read TGTGCCATCAGTGAGTCCTCCGGAGACAATGAGCAGTTCTTC. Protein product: CAISESSGDNEQFF.

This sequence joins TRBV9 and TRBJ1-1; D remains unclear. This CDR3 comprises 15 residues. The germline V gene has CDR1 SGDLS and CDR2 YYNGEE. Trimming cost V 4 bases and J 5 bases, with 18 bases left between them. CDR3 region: CASSLLPTLGTEAFF. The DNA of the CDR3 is TGTGCCAGCAGCCTCCTCCCTACCCTGGGGACTGAAGCTTTCTTT.

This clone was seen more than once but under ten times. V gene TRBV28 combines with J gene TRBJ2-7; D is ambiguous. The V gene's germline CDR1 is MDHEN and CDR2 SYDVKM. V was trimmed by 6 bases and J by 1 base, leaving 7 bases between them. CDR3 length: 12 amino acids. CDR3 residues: CASSPMSYEQYF. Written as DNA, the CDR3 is TGTGCCAGCAGCCCGATGTCCTACGAGCAGTACTTC.

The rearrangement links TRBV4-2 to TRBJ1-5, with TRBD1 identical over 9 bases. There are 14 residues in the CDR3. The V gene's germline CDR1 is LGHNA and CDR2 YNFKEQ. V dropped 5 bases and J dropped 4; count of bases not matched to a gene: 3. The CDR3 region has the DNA TGTGCCAGCAGCGGGACAGGGCGGAATCAGCCCCAGCATTTT. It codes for CASSGTGRNQPQHF.

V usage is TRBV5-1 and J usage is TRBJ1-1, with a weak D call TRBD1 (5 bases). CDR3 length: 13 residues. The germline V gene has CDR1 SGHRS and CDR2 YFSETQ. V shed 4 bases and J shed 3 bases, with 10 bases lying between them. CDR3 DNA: TGCGCCAGCAGCCACCTGGGGGACACTGAAGCTTTCTTT. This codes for CASSHLGDTEAFF.

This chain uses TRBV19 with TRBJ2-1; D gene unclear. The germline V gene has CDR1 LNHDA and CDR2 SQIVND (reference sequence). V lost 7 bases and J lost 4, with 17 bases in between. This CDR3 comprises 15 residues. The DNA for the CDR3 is TGTGCCAGTATTGGGCTCGGCTATCCATACAATGAGCAGTTCTTC. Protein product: CASIGLGYPYNEQFF.

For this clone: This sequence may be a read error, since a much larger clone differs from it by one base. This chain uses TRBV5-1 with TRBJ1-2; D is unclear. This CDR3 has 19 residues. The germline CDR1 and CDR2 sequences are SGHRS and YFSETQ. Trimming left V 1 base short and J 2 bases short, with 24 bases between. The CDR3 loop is CASSLLIQDRLRVNYGYTF. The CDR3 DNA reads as TGCGCCAGCAGCTTGCTGATTCAGGATCGCCTCAGAGTAAACTATGGCTACACCTTC.

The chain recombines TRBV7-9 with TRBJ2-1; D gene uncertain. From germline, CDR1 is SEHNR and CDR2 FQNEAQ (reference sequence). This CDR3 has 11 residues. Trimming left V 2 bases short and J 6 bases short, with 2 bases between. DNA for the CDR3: TGTGCCAGCAGCTTAATCAATGAGCAGTTCTTC. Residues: CASSLINEQFF.

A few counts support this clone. The CDR3 nucleotides are TGTGCCAGCAGCGTAGGGGGACTAGCGGGAGTAAGTGAGCAGTTCTTC. Amino acids: CASSVGGLAGVSEQFF. The chain employs TRBV9 and TRBJ2-1, with 14 bases aligning to TRBD2. This CDR3 spans 16 amino acids. V lost 0 bases to trimming and J lost 9 bases; unmatched junction nucleotides: 5. Germline V gene data show CDR1 as SGDLS and CDR2 as YYNGEE. The entire variable domain, with the rest obtained from reference TRBV9 and TRBJ2-1, is as follows: DSGVTQTPKHLITATGQRVTLRCSPRSGDLSVYWYQQSLDQGLQFLIQYYNGEERAKGNILERFSAQQFPDLHSELNLSSLELGDSALYFCASSVGGLAGVSEQFFGPGTRLTVL.

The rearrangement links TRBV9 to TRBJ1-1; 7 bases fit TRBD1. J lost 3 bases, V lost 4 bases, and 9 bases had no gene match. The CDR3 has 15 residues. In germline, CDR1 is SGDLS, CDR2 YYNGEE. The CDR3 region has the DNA TGTGCCAGCAGCTTAGGGCCACAGGGGTACACTGAAGCTTTCTTT. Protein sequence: CASSLGPQGYTEAFF.

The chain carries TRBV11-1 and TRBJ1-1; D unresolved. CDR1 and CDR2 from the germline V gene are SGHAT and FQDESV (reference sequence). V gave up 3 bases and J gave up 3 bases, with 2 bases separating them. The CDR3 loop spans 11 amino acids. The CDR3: CASSFDTEAFF. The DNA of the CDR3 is TGTGCCAGCAGCTTCGACACTGAAGCTTTCTTT. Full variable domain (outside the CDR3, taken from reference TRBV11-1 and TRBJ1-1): EAEVAQSPRYKITEKSQAVAFWCDPISGHATLYWYRQILGQGPELLVQFQDESVVDDSQLPKDRFSAERLKGVDSTLKIQPAELGDSAMYLCASSFDTEAFFGQGTRLTVV.

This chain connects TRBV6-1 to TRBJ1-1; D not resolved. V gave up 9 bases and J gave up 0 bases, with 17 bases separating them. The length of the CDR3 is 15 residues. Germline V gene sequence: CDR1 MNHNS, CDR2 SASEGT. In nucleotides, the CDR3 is TGTGCCAGTCCCTTGCGGGCAGCCATGAACACTGAAGCTTTCTTT. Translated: CASPLRAAMNTEAFF.

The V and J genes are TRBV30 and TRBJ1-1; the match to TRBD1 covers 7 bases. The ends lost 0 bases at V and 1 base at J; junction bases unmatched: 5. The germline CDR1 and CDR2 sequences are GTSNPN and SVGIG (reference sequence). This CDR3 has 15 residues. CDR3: CAWSVSGTANTEAFF. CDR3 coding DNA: TGTGCCTGGAGTGTAAGCGGGACAGCGAACACTGAAGCTTTCTTT.

The CDR3 region has the DNA TGTGCCAGCAGATTAAGCGGGAGAAAGACCCAGTACTTC. Translation gives CASRLSGRKTQYF. The J gene is TRBJ2-5, the V gene TRBV6-5; 8 bases align to TRBD2. V shed 6 bases, J shed 6 bases, and the junction held 6 bases outside the gene matches. Germline CDR1 MNHEY, CDR2 SVGAGI. This CDR3 spans 13 amino acids.